These 17 T cell receptor beta chains were sequenced from one sample in a study of T cell responses to AZD1222 COVID-19 vaccine. Data came from immunoSEQ multiplex PCR; TCRdb stores just in-frame clones and leaves some out. The data contain 160,000 or so clones, almost 90% of them singletons. The specimen comprised peripheral blood, sampled on day 0 of AZD1222 vaccination. The receptors stem from an adult in good health.

The chain combines TRBV4-3 with TRBJ2-6; 7 bases are shared with TRBD2. Germline V gene data show CDR1 as LGHNA and CDR2 as YSLEER. The length of the CDR3 is 16 residues. V shed 0 bases and J 4 bases; nucleotides not matched to a gene: 3. DNA of the CDR3: TGCGCCAGCAGCCAAGAGGGGGGGACGGGGGCCAACGTCCTGACTTTC. Protein product: CASSQEGGTGANVLTF.

This chain connects TRBV5-4 to TRBJ1-1; D perhaps matches TRBD1 (5 bases). The CDR3 has 14 amino acids. Germline CDR1 and CDR2: SGHNT and YYREEE (reference sequence). V lost 4 bases and J lost 0, with 10 bases in between. The CDR3 loop is CASSLDRVNTEAFF. The DNA of the CDR3 is TGTGCCAGCAGCCTTGACAGAGTGAACACTGAAGCTTTCTTT.

The chain joins TRBV4-1 to TRBJ2-3; unclear D gene. Germline values: CDR1 MGHRA, CDR2 YSYEKL. The V end lost 0 bases, the J end lost 0 bases, and 10 bases lay between the germline ends. The CDR3 sequence is 16 residues long. In nucleotides, the CDR3 is TGCGCCAGCAGCCAAGAAAGTCAACTGAGCACAGATACGCAGTATTTT. Residues: CASSQESQLSTDTQYF.

This chain connects TRBV5-1 to TRBJ2-3, with D uncertain. V was cut by 4 bases and J by 2 bases, with 5 bases left in between. CDR3 size: 12 residues. Germline V CDR1 and CDR2: SGHRS, YFSETQ. The CDR3: CASSPFTDTQYF. CDR3 nucleotide sequence: TGCGCCAGCAGCCCCTTCACAGATACGCAGTATTTT.

The chain recombines TRBV2 with TRBJ1-2, with TRBD1 matching 7 bases. Germline loops: CDR1 SNHLY, CDR2 FYNNEI. V lost 7 bases, J lost 2 bases, and 7 bases stayed unmatched. This CDR3 comprises 14 residues. For the CDR3, the DNA is TGTGCCAGCACCTGGGACAGTAAAAACTATGGCTACACCTTC. Amino acid sequence: CASTWDSKNYGYTF.

The V and J genes are TRBV29-1 and TRBJ1-5; D not certain. CDR3 length: 13 residues. With 6 bases removed from V and 4 bases from J, the gap between germline ends came to 13 bases. The germline V gene has CDR1 SQVTM and CDR2 ANQGSEA. As DNA, the CDR3 is TGCAGCGTATACACAGAGTTGAATCAGCCCCAGCATTTT. Protein sequence: CSVYTELNQPQHF. The full variable domain, rest sourced from reference TRBV29-1 and TRBJ1-5, is SAVISQKPSRDICQRGTSLTIQCQVDSQVTMMFWYRQQPGQSLTLIATANQGSEATYESGFVIDKFPISRPNLTFSTLTVSNMSPEDSSIYLCSVYTELNQPQHFGDGTRLSIL.

The V call is TRBV28, the J call TRBJ2-1, with D tentatively TRBD1 (5 bases). This CDR3 has 14 amino acids. CDR1 is MDHEN, CDR2 SYDVKM, per germline. Trimming took off 3 bases at V and 0 bases at J, with 6 bases between the two ends. CDR3 coding DNA: TGTGCCAGCAGTTTCCAGGGCTCCTACAATGAGCAGTTCTTC. The encoded protein is CASSFQGSYNEQFF.

This clone was seen a single time. The V and J genes are TRBV10-3 and TRBJ2-1; 11 bases line up with TRBD2. V lost 2 bases and J lost 7; bases outside the gene matches: 10. The CDR3 is made up of 17 amino acids. Germline CDR1 ENHRY, CDR2 SYGVKD. The CDR3 loop reads CAISEGIAGGPRNEQFF. CDR3 sequence (DNA): TGTGCCATCAGTGAGGGTATAGCGGGAGGGCCAAGGAATGAGCAGTTCTTC.

This chain connects TRBV27 to TRBJ1-5; a possible D gene is TRBD1 (5 bases). Germline CDR1 and CDR2: MNHEY and SMNVEV (reference sequence). The CDR3 spans 12 residues. V dropped 5 bases and J dropped 7 bases, with 9 bases sitting between them. The CDR3 spells CASSTTGQPQHF. The CDR3, as DNA: TGTGCCAGCAGTACTACAGGCCAGCCCCAGCATTTT.

The chain links TRBV2 to TRBJ2-7; D might be TRBD1 (7 bases). V lost 3 bases and J 6 bases, leaving 15 bases between the germline ends. In germline, CDR1 is SNHLY, CDR2 FYNNEI. This CDR3 is 14 amino acids long. CDR3 loop: CASSDRTGSGEQYF. For the CDR3, the DNA is TGTGCCAGCAGTGATAGGACAGGTAGCGGCGAGCAGTACTTC.

The rearrangement uses TRBV4-3 and TRBJ2-1; 10 bases match TRBD2. Germline-derived CDR1 and CDR2 are LGHNA and YSLEER. The length of the CDR3 is 17 residues. V lost 2 bases to trimming and J lost 7 bases; unmatched junction nucleotides: 11. The CDR3 DNA follows: TGCGCCAGCAGCCAATTTCTAGGACTAGCGGCCGGTAATGAGCAGTTCTTC. Amino acids: CASSQFLGLAAGNEQFF.

The gene calls are TRBV27 and TRBJ1-2; D is possibly TRBD1 (6 bases). V shed 1 base and J shed 4 bases, with 13 bases lying between them. This CDR3 is built from 15 residues. Germline CDR1 reads MNHEY; CDR2 reads SMNVEV (reference sequence). Here the CDR3 reads CASSLLARGGYGYTF. The CDR3 DNA sequence: TGTGCCAGCAGTTTATTGGCCAGGGGTGGCTATGGCTACACCTTC.

The V and J genes are TRBV5-6 and TRBJ2-3; D ambiguous. Germline V gene lookup returns CDR1 SGHDT and CDR2 YYEEEE. V was pared by 5 bases and J by 0 bases, with 7 bases between. This CDR3 region has 13 residues. For the CDR3, the DNA is TGTGCCAGCAGTGACGGTAGCACAGATACGCAGTATTTT. Amino acid sequence: CASSDGSTDTQYF.

The gene calls are TRBV15 and TRBJ2-2; D is uncertain. Germline CDR1 LNHNV, CDR2 YYDKDF (reference sequence). V shed 1 base and J shed 4 bases, with 10 bases lying between them. This CDR3 is built from 15 residues. The CDR3 DNA reads TGTGCCACCAGCAGAGGAAGCTCCCGCACCGGGGAGCTGTTTTTT. It encodes CATSRGSSRTGELFF.

The chain links TRBV3-1 (or the pseudogene TRBV3-2) to TRBJ1-6, with 7 bases matching TRBD1. The CDR3 extends over 14 amino acids. V shed 4 bases, J shed 7 bases, and the junction held 4 bases outside the gene matches. CDR1 and CDR2 (germline): LGHDT, YNNKEL (reference sequence). CDR3 sequence: CASSRTGGNSPLHF. As DNA, the CDR3 is TGTGCCAGCAGCCGGACAGGAGGAAATTCACCCCTCCACTTT.

The rearrangement links TRBV18 to TRBJ2-7; D is undetermined. V was trimmed by 2 bases and J by 0 bases, leaving 11 bases between them. Germline lookup yields CDR1 KGHSH and CDR2 LQKENI. The length of the CDR3 is 15 residues. CDR3 sequence: CASSPRTVSSYEQYF. The CDR3 DNA reads as TGTGCCAGCTCACCAAGGACGGTGAGCTCCTACGAGCAGTACTTC.

The chain couples TRBV20-1 to TRBJ1-5; D not certain. V lost 1 base, J lost 4 bases, and 2 bases lay in between. The V gene's germline CDR1 is DFQATT and CDR2 SNEGSKA (reference sequence). The CDR3 has 11 residues. The CDR3 DNA sequence: TGCAGTGCTAGAGGGAATCAGCCCCAGCATTTT. Translating gives CSARGNQPQHF.